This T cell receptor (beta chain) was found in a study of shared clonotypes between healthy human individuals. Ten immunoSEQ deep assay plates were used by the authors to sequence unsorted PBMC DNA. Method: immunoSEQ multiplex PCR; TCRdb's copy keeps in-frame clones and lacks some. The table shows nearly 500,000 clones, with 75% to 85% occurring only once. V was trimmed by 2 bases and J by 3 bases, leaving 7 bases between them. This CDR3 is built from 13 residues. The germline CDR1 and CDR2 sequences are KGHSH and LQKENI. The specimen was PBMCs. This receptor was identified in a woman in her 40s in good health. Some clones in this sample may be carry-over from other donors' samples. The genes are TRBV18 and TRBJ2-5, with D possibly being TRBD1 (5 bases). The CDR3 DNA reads TGTGCCAGCTCACCAGGACATAAAGAGACCCAGTACTTC. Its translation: CASSPGHKETQYF.